This T cell receptor beta chain appears in the sequencing data of a study of blood T cell repertoires in COVID-19. Study-level background: Material from acute and convalescent COVID-19 was sourced from the United States, Italy and Spain. The analysed material was cDNA or gDNA that came from T cells, B-cell-depleted T cells, or PBMCs.

In the authors' workflow: Estimation of nucleated cell counts was performed using reference gene primer amplification. Clones were read by immunoSEQ multiplex PCR, and TCRdb kept only the in-frame ones, dropping some. For V, J and clone size, that table is used; D and trimming come from the DNA. The sample lists some 300,000 clones, 88% occurring once. The CDR3 is 19 amino acids. Germline CDR1 and CDR2: MNHNY and SVGAGI (reference sequence). J was trimmed by 1 base and V by 5 bases; bases with no gene match: 18. The sample comprised peripheral blood. The sequence derives from a woman aged 30 to 39 who had recovered from COVID-19. The chain employs TRBV6-6 and TRBJ2-3; 7 bases map to TRBD2. CDR3 in DNA: TGTGCCAGCAGTCCCAACTCTGGGCGGGGGTCACGGGGCACAGATACGCAGTATTTT. Its protein is CASSPNSGRGSRGTDTQYF.